This T cell receptor (beta chain) was documented in a study of T cell repertoires in cytomegalovirus infection. MiXCR, applied by TCRdb to the reads, yields one record per CDR3 protein. There are 740,000 or so distinct CDR3 sequences in the sample; roughly 36% occur only once, and roughly 2.9% lies in the top ten. General observations from the study: HLA-C-restricted CMV clonotypes gave the most frequent clonotype in two of eight donors.

Note on this clonotype: Its antigen is not identified.

The V gene's germline CDR1 is SGHDN and CDR2 FVKESK. This CDR3 contains 15 residues. V lost 4 bases, J lost 4 bases, and 17 bases lay in between. Sequencing was performed on PBMCs. The rearrangement links TRBV14 to TRBJ2-7, with D possibly called TRBD1 or TRBD2 (5 bases each). The sequence derives from a human donor in good health (CMV status not recorded). Some clones in this sample may be carry-over from other donors' samples. Written as DNA, the CDR3 is TGTGCCAGCAGCCCGGGACCTTTCCCCGCTTACGAGCAGTACTTC. Translation: CASSPGPFPAYEQYF.